This is a list of T cell receptor beta chains from one sample in a study of T cells in Graves' hyperthyroidism and ophthalmopathy. TCRdb analysed the multiplex PCR reads with MiXCR anew, one entry per CDR3 protein. This table has approximately 520,000 distinct CDR3 sequences, less than 25% appearing once. The sequenced sample was blood. These receptors all come from a man aged 18-30 years with Graves' hyperthyroidism. The CDR3 runs from the conserved cysteine through the conserved F or W. Each record gives: J gene, clone size, D gene, V gene, CDR3 length, CDR3 DNA, CDR3 protein. The D gene is left open where the match is weak. Where a row states a size, it is once, few, many or the class of an expanded clone; other rows omit it.

>TRBJ2-7|NA|NA|TRBV28|17
TGTGCCAGCAGGACCATATTTAGAGGGGCAAACCCTGGGGGGCAGTACTTC
CASRTIFRGANPGGQYF
>TRBJ2-5|NA|TRBD2|TRBV6-1|16
TGTGCCACCTACGGGGACATTAGCGGGGGGGCAAAGACCCAGTACTTC
CATYGDISGGAKTQYF
>TRBJ1-2|NA|NA|TRBV12-3/TRBV12-4|14
TGTGCCAGCAGTTTAGCCGAACAGGGTCCTGGCTACACCTTC
CASSLAEQGPGYTF
>TRBJ1-1|NA|NA|TRBV11-1|16
TGTGCCAGCAGCTTAAATCTGGGGCCCCTAAATACTGAAGCTTTCTTT
CASSLNLGPLNTEAFF
>TRBJ2-7|many|TRBD1|TRBV12-3/TRBV12-4|15
TGTGCCAGCAGTTCCCACCGGGACAGAGGAGGTGAGCAGTACTTC
CASSSHRDRGGEQYF
>TRBJ2-7|NA|TRBD1|TRBV12-3/TRBV12-4|13
TGTGCCAGCAGTTCCTGGACAGGGAGTGAGCAGTACTTC
CASSSWTGSEQYF
>TRBJ2-2|few|TRBD1|TRBV7-6|18
TGTGCCAGCAGCCCCCGCCCAAACAGGGGGGCGAACACCGGGGAGCTGTTTTTT
CASSPRPNRGANTGELFF
>TRBJ1-1|NA|NA|TRBV9|15
TGTGCCAGCAGCAGGGAGATGAGAGGCTACACTGAAGCTTTCTTT
CASSREMRGYTEAFF
>TRBJ2-7|NA|TRBD1|TRBV3-1|14
TGTGCCAGCAGCCCTTGGGACAGGCACTACGAGCAGTACTTC
CASSPWDRHYEQYF
>TRBJ1-5|many|NA|TRBV28|16
TGTGCCAGCAGTTTTAGGTTACAGAGTCTCAATCAGCCCCAGCATTTT
CASSFRLQSLNQPQHF
>TRBJ2-7|NA|NA|TRBV7-9|14
TGTGCCAGCAGCGGGGACACCGGACCCTACGAGCAGTACTTC
CASSGDTGPYEQYF
>TRBJ2-7|few|NA|TRBV30|12
TGTGCCTGGGGTGGGGGACTGGTAGAGCAGTACTTC
CAWGGGLVEQYF
>TRBJ2-2|many|NA|TRBV11-2|15
TGTGCCAGCAGCTTCATCAGGATAGCCACCGGGGAGCTGTTTTTT
CASSFIRIATGELFF
>TRBJ2-5|few|NA|TRBV28|13
TGTGCCACTGCGTGGGATGGAGGAGAGACCCAGTACTTC
CATAWDGGETQYF
>TRBJ1-2|few|NA|TRBV4-2|16
TGTGCCAGCAGCCAAGACCTCGCCGGGGCTCACTATGGCTACACCTTC
CASSQDLAGAHYGYTF
>TRBJ1-1|many|NA|TRBV12-3/TRBV12-4|14
TGTGCCAGCAGTTTGACCTCTGGGTACACTGAAGCTTTCTTT
CASSLTSGYTEAFF
>TRBJ1-5|many|NA|TRBV7-8|15
TGTGCCAGCAGCGGCGGACGTATCCTGTCCCAGCCCCAGCATTTT
CASSGGRILSQPQHF
>TRBJ2-7|many|NA|TRBV11-2|14
TGTGCCAGCAGCTTAGCAGCAGCCACCTACGAGCAGTACTTC
CASSLAAATYEQYF
>TRBJ2-5|few|TRBD2|TRBV28|15
TGTGCCAGCAGTCGTACGACTAGCGGTCAAGAGACCCAGTACTTC
CASSRTTSGQETQYF
>TRBJ2-7|many|NA|TRBV5-1|15
TGCGCCAGCAGCTTGGTAATTGGACGGAACTACGAGCAGTACTTC
CASSLVIGRNYEQYF
>TRBJ2-2|many|NA|TRBV10-3|16
TGTGCCATCAGTGGGCCTGACAGAGCGAACACCGGGGAGCTGTTTTTT
CAISGPDRANTGELFF
>TRBJ2-2|many|NA|TRBV7-2|15
TGTGCCAGCAGCTTAGTGGCACAGAGCACCGGGGAGCTGTTTTTT
CASSLVAQSTGELFF
>TRBJ1-1|NA|NA|TRBV9|18
TGTGCCAGCAGCCAAGGGGCCGGGTGGATTGGGGTGAACACTGAAGCTTTCTTT
CASSQGAGWIGVNTEAFF
>TRBJ2-5|NA|NA|TRBV6-2/TRBV6-3|16
TGTGCCAGCAGTTTAGGCAGGGGTGCGAGGCAAGAGACCCAGTACTTC
CASSLGRGARQETQYF
>TRBJ2-5|many|TRBD2|TRBV11-2|16
TGTGCCAGCAGCTTATTGCGGGGGTTAGGGACGGAGACCCAGTACTTC
CASSLLRGLGTETQYF
>TRBJ1-5|few|TRBD1|TRBV28|15
TGTGCCAGCAGTTTATTCAGGGGGGACAATCAGCCCCAGCATTTT
CASSLFRGDNQPQHF
>TRBJ2-7|NA|TRBD1|TRBV6-5|15
TGTGCCAGCAGTTACAGACAGGGGGCACGAGGCGAGCAGTACTTC
CASSYRQGARGEQYF
>TRBJ1-2|NA|NA|TRBV12-3/TRBV12-4|12
TGTGCCAGCAGTTTCGCGAGGCTTGGCTACACCTTC
CASSFARLGYTF
>TRBJ1-1|many|TRBD1|TRBV9|12
TGTGCCAGCTCAACAGGGGATACTGAAGCTTTCTTT
CASSTGDTEAFF
>TRBJ1-5|many|NA|TRBV7-8|17
TGTGCCAGCAGCCGGGGGAGGGTGTTAGCGGGCAATCAGCCCCAGCATTTT
CASSRGRVLAGNQPQHF
>TRBJ1-2|few|NA|TRBV20-1|11
TGCAGTGCTAGACAGTCCTATGGCTACACCTTC
CSARQSYGYTF
>TRBJ1-1|many|TRBD1|TRBV5-1|15
TGCGCCAGCAGCTTAGGGACAGGAATTGACACTGAAGCTTTCTTT
CASSLGTGIDTEAFF
>TRBJ2-7|NA|TRBD1|TRBV19|14
TGTGCCAGTGGGGCCGGACAGGGGGCTTACGAGCAGTACTTC
CASGAGQGAYEQYF
>TRBJ1-2|many|NA|TRBV12-5|14
TGTGCTAGTGGTTTGTCGGGGGGGCCCCCTGGCTACACCTTC
CASGLSGGPPGYTF
>TRBJ1-1|many|TRBD1|TRBV9|15
TGTGCCAGCAGCCTCCTGACAGGGTTTAACACTGAAGCTTTCTTT
CASSLLTGFNTEAFF
>TRBJ1-5|many|TRBD1|TRBV12-5|14
TGTGCTAGTGGCTCCGGGACAGTCGAAGAGCCCCAGCATTTT
CASGSGTVEEPQHF
>TRBJ1-1|many|NA|TRBV12-3/TRBV12-4|14
TGTGCCAGCAGTGACCCGAAGCGGCCCTTAGAAGCTTTCTTT
CASSDPKRPLEAFF
>TRBJ2-7|NA|NA|TRBV11-2|13
TGTGCCAGCAGCTTTACGACTCCCTACGAGCAGTACTTC
CASSFTTPYEQYF
>TRBJ1-6|NA|NA|TRBV28|18
TGTGCCAGCAGCCCACGGGGCCGCCCGAGCTCCTATAATTCACCCCTCCACTTT
CASSPRGRPSSYNSPLHF
>TRBJ2-7|many|TRBD1|TRBV30|14
TGTGCCTGGGCCCCCGGGACAGGGGGCATCGAGCAGTACTTC
CAWAPGTGGIEQYF
>TRBJ1-1|many|TRBD1|TRBV13|13
TGTGCCAGCAGCCGACAGGGGATCGCTGAAGCTTTCTTT
CASSRQGIAEAFF
>TRBJ2-7|NA|NA|TRBV4-1|15
TGCGCCAGCAGCCGAGAACAGGTTATGTGGGACGAGCAGTACTTC
CASSREQVMWDEQYF
>TRBJ1-2|many|NA|TRBV12-3/TRBV12-4|13
TGTGCCAGCAGTTTAGACAGGAACTATGGCTACACCTTC
CASSLDRNYGYTF
>TRBJ2-7|many|NA|TRBV7-8|16
TGTGCCAGCAGCTTACGGGCAGGACTGTTTATCCACGAGCAGTACTTC
CASSLRAGLFIHEQYF
>TRBJ1-2|many|NA|TRBV4-1|12
TGCGCCAGCAGCCACGGAGCAAGTGGCTACACCTTC
CASSHGASGYTF
>TRBJ2-5|few|NA|TRBV5-1|15
TGCGCCAGCAGCTTGGGAGGACGTCCTGGGGAGACCCAGTACTTC
CASSLGGRPGETQYF
>TRBJ1-1|NA|NA|TRBV11-2|14
TGTGCCAGCACCCTTGGGACAAGGAACACTGAAGCTTTCTTT
CASTLGTRNTEAFF
>TRBJ1-1|NA|NA|TRBV7-9|15
TGTGCCAGCAGCTCGAGGACAGCGGGGGACGGTGAAGCTTTCTTT
CASSSRTAGDGEAFF
>TRBJ2-7|few|TRBD2|TRBV4-1|17
TGCGCCAGCAGCCAACCGTCTAAGCCGGGAGGGTCCTACGAGCAGTACTTC
CASSQPSKPGGSYEQYF
>TRBJ2-3|many|NA|TRBV6-5|13
TGTGCCAGCAGTTACTCGGACACAGATACGCAGTATTTT
CASSYSDTDTQYF
>TRBJ2-2|few|NA|TRBV6-1|13
TGTGCCAGCAGTGAATTCACCGAGGGGGAGCTGTTTTTT
CASSEFTEGELFF
>TRBJ2-7|NA|NA|TRBV6-1|14
TGTGCCAGCAGCCCCCGGGCGGGAACCTACGAGCAGTACTTC
CASSPRAGTYEQYF
>TRBJ2-6|many|NA|TRBV11-1|17
TGTGCCAGCAGCGCACAGGGCTTAAGCAGTGGGGCCAACGTCCTGACTTTC
CASSAQGLSSGANVLTF
>TRBJ2-7|NA|NA|TRBV7-8|11
TGTGCCAGCAGGGGATTATACGAGCAGTACTTC
CASRGLYEQYF
>TRBJ2-7|many|NA|TRBV29-1|12
TGCAGCGTTGAAGATGAAGGAGACGAGCAGTACTTC
CSVEDEGDEQYF